This entry lists 15 T cell receptor beta chains sequenced from one sample in a study of neurological immune-mediated disorders. Each CDR3 protein is one row after TCRdb ran MiXCR on the 5' RACE reads. The data contain about 50,000 distinct CDR3 sequences, under 3.5% of them singletons. The source material was PBMCs. The receptors were sampled from a woman aged 50 to 65 with multiple sclerosis.

This clonotype was observed at least ten times. The chain carries TRBV5-6 and TRBJ2-1; D may match TRBD1 or TRBD2 (5 bases each). This CDR3 comprises 15 residues. Trimming stripped 2 bases from V and 4 bases from J, with 13 bases between. Germline CDR1 SGHDT, CDR2 YYEEEE. In nucleotides, the CDR3 is TGTGCCAGCAGCTTCCAGGGAGAACTTTACAATGAGCAGTTCTTC. Its translation: CASSFQGELYNEQFF.

This clonotype was detected ten times or more. The chain is built from TRBV5-6 and TRBJ1-1, with D unresolved. V lost 4 bases to trimming and J lost 0 bases, with 16 bases between them. The CDR3 is 16 residues long. Looked up from germline, CDR1 is SGHDT and CDR2 is YYEEEE. DNA of the CDR3: TGTGCCAGCAGCCCACCAAGAGGCCCCATGAACACTGAAGCTTTCTTT. As protein: CASSPPRGPMNTEAFF.

The table lists this clonotype with many counts. The genes are TRBV5-6 and TRBJ2-7, with D possibly matching TRBD2 (6 bases). Germline lookup yields CDR1 SGHDT and CDR2 YYEEEE. The V gene lost 0 bases and the J gene lost 2 bases, with 9 bases spanning the gap. The CDR3 loop spans 14 amino acids. The CDR3 is CASSLAGVPYEQYV. As DNA, the CDR3 is TGTGCCAGCAGCTTGGCGGGGGTCCCCTACGAGCAGTACGTC.

This clonotype was counted ten times or more. This chain connects TRBV20-1 to TRBJ1-2; 8 bases align to TRBD1. After removal of 0 bases from V and 4 bases from J, the junction contained 13 bases not matched to a gene. Germline assignment: CDR1 DFQATT and CDR2 SNEGSKA (reference sequence). CDR3 length: 17 amino acids. In DNA, the CDR3 is TGCAGTGCTAGAGAGGGGGACCGGACAGGGAAGACCTATGGCTACACCTTC. Amino acid sequence: CSAREGDRTGKTYGYTF.

This clonotype came up a few times. A read error may be the cause here, since a much bigger clone is one base away. The chain joins TRBV12-3 or TRBV12-4 to TRBJ1-5; D is uncertain. This CDR3 is 14 amino acids long. Deletions cut 6 bases from V and 6 bases from J, with 15 bases between. The CDR3 nucleotides are TGTGCCAGCAGCGAAGGAAATCCCTTTCAGCCCCAGCATTTT. Encoded protein: CASSEGNPFQPQHF.

There are many counts of this clonotype. The V gene is TRBV6-5, the J gene TRBJ1-1, with D perhaps TRBD1 (5 bases). The CDR3 is made up of 15 amino acids. The ends were cut back, 8 bases at V and 0 bases at J, with 16 bases in the middle. Germline V gives CDR1 MNHEY, CDR2 SVGAGI. The CDR3 loop reads CASLRPGGMNTEAFF. The DNA of the CDR3 is TGTGCCAGCTTACGACCGGGGGGAATGAACACTGAAGCTTTCTTT.

In its sample, this clonotype was seen a few times. One end of the junction fails to match germline, which may point to a read error. The chain employs TRBV20-1 and TRBJ1-1; unclear D gene. The CDR3 has 13 amino acids. Germline CDR1 reads DFQATT; CDR2 reads SNEGSKA (reference sequence). The CDR3 coding sequence is TGCAGTGATAGAGACACTACACGTTATCAAGCTTTCTTT. Translating it yields CSDRDTTRYQAFF.

In this sample, this clonotype turned up many times. V is TRBV6-6 and J is TRBJ1-1, with D uncertain. V shed 7 bases and J shed 4 bases, with 19 bases lying between them. The CDR3 totals 15 residues. Per the germline V gene, CDR1 is MNHNY and CDR2 is SVGAGI (reference sequence). CDR3 protein: CASTNTAGRGTEAFF. The CDR3 coding sequence is TGTGCCAGCACTAATACAGCCGGGCGCGGCACTGAAGCTTTCTTT.

This clonotype was detected many times. The V call is TRBV5-1, the J call TRBJ2-5; D may be TRBD1 (6 bases). Per the germline V gene, CDR1 is SGHRS and CDR2 is YFSETQ. Trimming shortened V by 3 bases and J by 2 bases, and 11 bases separated the two germline ends. The CDR3 has 14 residues. CDR3 loop: CASSSGHPQETQYF. Written as DNA, the CDR3 is TGCGCCAGCAGCTCGGGACACCCACAAGAGACCCAGTACTTC.

This clonotype showed up many times. The chain uses TRBV20-1 and TRBJ2-3; D call uncertain. Germline CDR1 DFQATT, CDR2 SNEGSKA (reference sequence). This CDR3 region has 12 residues. The V gene lost 4 bases and the J gene lost 8 bases, with 13 bases spanning the gap. CDR3 sequence (DNA): TGCAGTGCTACCCTCAGCGAAGGTACGCAGTATTTT. Translating gives CSATLSEGTQYF.

The V call is TRBV18, the J call TRBJ1-5; 7 bases line up with TRBD1. Losses at the gene ends were 3 bases for V and 5 bases for J; bases not matched to a gene: 4. The V gene's germline CDR1 is KGHSH and CDR2 LQKENI. The CDR3 extends over 14 amino acids. CDR3 amino acids: CASSPAGGDQPQHF. The CDR3 bases are TGTGCCAGCTCACCGGCAGGGGGGGATCAGCCCCAGCATTTT.

Many counts were recorded for this clonotype. The chain carries TRBV5-1 and TRBJ2-7; 9 bases match TRBD1. The germline CDR1 and CDR2 sequences are SGHRS and YFSETQ. The J segment lost 5 bases and the V segment lost 4 bases, leaving 7 bases of the junction unmatched. The CDR3 length is 14 residues. The CDR3 DNA sequence: TGCGCCAGCAGCCACCGGGACAGGGTCGACGAGCAGTACTTC. This sequence encodes CASSHRDRVDEQYF.

With regard to this clonotype: A clone one base away is much larger, so this may be a read error. The rearrangement uses TRBV2 and TRBJ2-2; 8 bases agree with TRBD1. Germline V lookup: CDR1 SNHLY, CDR2 FYNNEI. The CDR3 is 14 residues long. DNA for the CDR3: TGTGCCAGCAAAAGACAGGGGCAATTCGGGGCGCTGTTTTTT. It codes for CASKRQGQFGALFF. The full variable domain, in which reference TRBV2 and TRBJ2-2 provide the parts outside the CDR3, is EPEVTQTPSHQVTQMGQEVILRCVPISNHLYFYWYRQILGQKVEFLVSFYNNEISEKSEIFDDQFSVERPDGSNFTLKIRSTKLEDSAMYFCASKRQGQFGALFFGEGSRLTVL.

This clonotype was seen repeatedly, ten times or more. The rearrangement links TRBV2 to TRBJ1-4, with D unresolved. Germline lookup yields CDR1 SNHLY and CDR2 FYNNEI. Trimming left V 4 bases short and J 16 bases short, with 10 bases between. This CDR3 spans 10 amino acids. In nucleotides, the CDR3 is TGTGCCAGCAGTGTCGATCAGGCGTTTTTT. Protein sequence: CASSVDQAFF.

This clonotype was seen ten or more times. The chain couples TRBV20-1 to TRBJ2-7; 9 bases agree with TRBD1. CDR1 and CDR2 from the germline V gene are DFQATT and SNEGSKA (reference sequence). The V segment lost 4 bases and the J segment 2 bases; nucleotides outside the gene matches: 6. The CDR3 length is 14 residues. The CDR3 nucleotides read TGCAGTGCTAACCGGGACAGGGTCACCTACGAGCAGTACTTC. Its translation: CSANRDRVTYEQYF.